The clone carrying this T cell receptor (beta chain) was detected many times. Its antigen is still unknown. The data stem from a study of spatial heterogeneity in lung cancer. The time point was: blood at routine non-recurrence follow-up after resection. Trimming left V 3 bases short and J 5 bases short, with 13 bases between. Per the germline V gene, CDR1 is MNHNY and CDR2 is SVGAGI (reference sequence). The CDR3 spans 14 residues. From the 5' RACE reads, TCRdb called clonotypes with MiXCR, one entry per CDR3 protein. The sample comprises roughly 14,000 distinct CDR3 sequences, approximately 6.8% of which are singletons, and roughly a quarter rests with the top ten. Study-level results: Resection saw ubiquitous expanded tumor TCRs appear in blood more than follow-up did.

Sequencing used PBMCs, obtained at follow-up. This sequence was found in a male donor with early-stage non-small cell lung cancer. The chain has TRBV6-6 and TRBJ1-1, with TRBD1 as a possible D gene (5 bases). The CDR3 is CASSYGEGLTEAFF. DNA of the CDR3: TGTGCCAGCAGTTATGGGGAGGGGTTAACTGAAGCTTTCTTT.